The text below deals with one T cell receptor beta chain. Its antigen is unknown. For sequencing, an Illumina HiSeq 2000 was employed. 5'RACE template switching, by which a universal primer site and unique molecular identifiers were added, was used to make TCR beta cDNA libraries. cDNA synthesis was primed from the TCR beta constant segment, followed by two successive PCR amplification steps. Regarding the original processing steps: MIGEC was used to demultiplex reads and group reads by UMI, and MiTCR was used to assemble and quantify clonotypes. To remove erroneous sequences, TCR cDNA sequences were retained only when supported by two or more reads. The tcR package was used for downstream repertoire analysis, and clonotypes were matched across fractions by CDR3 nucleotide sequence plus V segment. VDJmatch was used to annotate antigen specificity against VDJdb, with one amino acid substitution allowed in CDR3. The reads underwent TCRdb reprocessing, giving one record for each CDR3 protein sequence and no DNA. None of the V and J calls come from the authors' own analysis; TCRdb made them. The table kept for this sample lists roughly 450,000 distinct CDR3 sequences. Over 1.3% of the sample is held by the ten biggest clonotypes.

Taken from the germline V gene (reference sequence), the CDR1 and CDR2 loops are DFQATT and SNEGSKA. The CDR3 has 15 amino acids, counting the end cysteine and phenylalanine. The entry carries no DNA sequence. These data belong to a study of T cells expressing NK-cell markers (dated by TCRdb to the early 2020s). Study-wide context: TCR beta-chain repertoires were profiled in sorted CD3+CD56+NKG2C+, CD3+CD56+NKG2C- and CD3+CD56-NKG2C+ T-cell subsets from several donors. Among the eight sequenced donors, only one was HCMV-seronegative, while the other seven were HCMV-seropositive. The study sequenced eight donors, all healthy volunteers chosen at random: three men and five women. Illumina HiSeq 2000/2500, MiSeq or NextSeq was used to sequence libraries as 2 x 150 bp reads.

To determine HCMV serostatus, a commercial ELISA kit was used to detect HCMV-specific IgG in serum. Ficoll density gradient centrifugation was used to isolate peripheral blood mononuclear cells from blood. Results and caveats for the whole study, not just this receptor: Whether the expanded NKG2C-expressing T cell clones were specific for HCMV antigens remained unclear. Those dominant clonotypes were again the most abundant among CD3+CD56-NKG2C+ cells in several donors, at roughly 25-65%. In about 6 donors, the dominant CD3+CD56+NKG2C+ clonotypes were found to rank among the top 10 CD8+ clonotypes and to make up 1.0-7.0% of CD8+ T cells.

This TCR derives from a woman in her 50s in good health. Donor details come from another sample of the same person, matched by shared clones. The rearrangement combines TRBV20-1 with TRBJ1-5; TCRdb calls TRBD1, which cannot be checked without DNA. Sequenced input: blood T cells: a sorted CD56 or NKG2C T cell subset, CD4+ or CD8+ T cells, or bulk PBMC T cells (not recorded which). CDR3 protein: CSARVRGADNQPQHF.